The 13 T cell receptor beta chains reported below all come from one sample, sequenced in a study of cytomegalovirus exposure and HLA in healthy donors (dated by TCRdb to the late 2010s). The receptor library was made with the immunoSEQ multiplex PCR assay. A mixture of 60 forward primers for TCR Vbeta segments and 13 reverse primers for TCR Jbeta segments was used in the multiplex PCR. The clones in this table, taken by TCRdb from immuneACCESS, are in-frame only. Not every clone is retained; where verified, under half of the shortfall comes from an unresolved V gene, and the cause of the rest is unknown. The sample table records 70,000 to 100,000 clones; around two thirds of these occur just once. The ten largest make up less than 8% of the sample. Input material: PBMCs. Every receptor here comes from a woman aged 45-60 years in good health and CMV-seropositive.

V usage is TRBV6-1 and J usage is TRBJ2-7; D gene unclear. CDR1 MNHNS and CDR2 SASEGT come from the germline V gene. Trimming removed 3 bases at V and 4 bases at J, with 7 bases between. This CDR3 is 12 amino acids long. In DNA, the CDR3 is TGTGCCAGCAGTGATTACAGTTACGAGCAGTACGTC. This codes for CASSDYSYEQYV.

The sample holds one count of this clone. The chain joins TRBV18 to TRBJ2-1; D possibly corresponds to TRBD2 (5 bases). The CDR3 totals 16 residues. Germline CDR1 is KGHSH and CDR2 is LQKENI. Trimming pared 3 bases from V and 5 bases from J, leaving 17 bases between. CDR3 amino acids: CASSPRIQTGNNEQFF. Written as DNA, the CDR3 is TGTGCCAGCTCACCCCGCATCCAGACGGGAAACAATGAGCAGTTCTTC.

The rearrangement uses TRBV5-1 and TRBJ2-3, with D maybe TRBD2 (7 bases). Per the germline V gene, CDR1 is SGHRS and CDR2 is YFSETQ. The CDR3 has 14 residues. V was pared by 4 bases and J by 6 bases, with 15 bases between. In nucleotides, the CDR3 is TGCGCCAGCAGCCTGCGGGGGCCAGGGGATACGCAGTATTTT. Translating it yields CASSLRGPGDTQYF.

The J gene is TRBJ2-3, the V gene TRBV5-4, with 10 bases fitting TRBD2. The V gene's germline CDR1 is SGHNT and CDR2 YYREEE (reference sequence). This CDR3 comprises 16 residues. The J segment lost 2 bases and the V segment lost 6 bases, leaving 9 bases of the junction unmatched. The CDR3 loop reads CASTRGTSGATDTQYF. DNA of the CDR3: TGTGCCAGCACCAGGGGAACTAGCGGGGCCACAGATACGCAGTATTTT.

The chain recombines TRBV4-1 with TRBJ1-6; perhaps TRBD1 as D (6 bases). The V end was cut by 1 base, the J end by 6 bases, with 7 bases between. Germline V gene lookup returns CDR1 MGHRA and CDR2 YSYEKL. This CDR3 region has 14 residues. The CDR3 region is CASSQGTANSPLHF. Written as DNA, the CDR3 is TGCGCCAGCAGCCAAGGGACAGCTAATTCACCCCTCCACTTT.

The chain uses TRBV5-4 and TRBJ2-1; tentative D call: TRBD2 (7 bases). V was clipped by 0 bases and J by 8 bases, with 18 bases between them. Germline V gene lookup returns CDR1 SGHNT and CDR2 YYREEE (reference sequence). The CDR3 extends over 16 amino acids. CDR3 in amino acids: CASSLAGGGASDEQFF. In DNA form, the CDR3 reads TGTGCCAGCAGCTTGGCCGGAGGGGGGGCCTCCGATGAGCAGTTCTTC.

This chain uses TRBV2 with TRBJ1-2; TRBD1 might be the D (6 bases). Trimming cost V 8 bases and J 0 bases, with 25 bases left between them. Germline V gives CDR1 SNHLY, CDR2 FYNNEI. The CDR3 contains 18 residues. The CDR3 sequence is CASARTATFFRANYGYTF. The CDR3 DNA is TGTGCCAGCGCCCGGACAGCGACCTTCTTTCGAGCTAACTATGGCTACACCTTC. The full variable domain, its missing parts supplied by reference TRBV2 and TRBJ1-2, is EPEVTQTPSHQVTQMGQEVILRCVPISNHLYFYWYRQILGQKVEFLVSFYNNEISEKSEIFDDQFSVERPDGSNFTLKIRSTKLEDSAMYFCASARTATFFRANYGYTFGSGTRLTVV.

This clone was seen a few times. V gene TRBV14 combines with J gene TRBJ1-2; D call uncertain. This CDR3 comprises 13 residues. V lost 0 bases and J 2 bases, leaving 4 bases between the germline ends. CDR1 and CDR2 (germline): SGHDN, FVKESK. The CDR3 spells CASSQERNYGYTF. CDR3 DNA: TGTGCCAGCAGCCAAGAGAGAAACTATGGCTACACCTTC.

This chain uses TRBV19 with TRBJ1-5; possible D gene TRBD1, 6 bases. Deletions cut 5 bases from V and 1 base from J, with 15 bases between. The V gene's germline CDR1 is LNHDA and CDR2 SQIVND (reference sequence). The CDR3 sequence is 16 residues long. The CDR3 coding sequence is TGTGCCAGTAGTGAGAGGGCAGGGGTGAGCAATCAGCCCCAGCATTTT. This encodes CASSERAGVSNQPQHF.

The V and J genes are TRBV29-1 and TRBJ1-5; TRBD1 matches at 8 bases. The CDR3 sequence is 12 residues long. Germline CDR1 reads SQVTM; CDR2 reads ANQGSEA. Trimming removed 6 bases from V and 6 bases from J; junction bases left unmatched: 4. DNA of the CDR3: TGCAGCGTCAGGACAGGGCTTCAGCCCCAGCATTTT. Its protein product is CSVRTGLQPQHF.

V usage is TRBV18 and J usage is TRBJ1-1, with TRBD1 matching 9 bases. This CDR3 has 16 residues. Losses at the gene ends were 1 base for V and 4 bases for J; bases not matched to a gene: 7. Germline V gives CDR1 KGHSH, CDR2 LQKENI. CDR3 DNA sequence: TGTGCCAGCTCACCACGAATAGGACAGGGGAGCACTGAAGCTTTCTTT. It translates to CASSPRIGQGSTEAFF.

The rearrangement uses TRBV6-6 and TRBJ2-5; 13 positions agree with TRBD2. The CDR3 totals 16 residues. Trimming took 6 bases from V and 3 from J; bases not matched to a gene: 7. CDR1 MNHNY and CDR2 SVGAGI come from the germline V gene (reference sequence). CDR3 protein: CASSLTSGGPEETQYF. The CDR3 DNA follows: TGTGCCAGCAGCCTGACTAGCGGGGGGCCAGAAGAGACCCAGTACTTC.

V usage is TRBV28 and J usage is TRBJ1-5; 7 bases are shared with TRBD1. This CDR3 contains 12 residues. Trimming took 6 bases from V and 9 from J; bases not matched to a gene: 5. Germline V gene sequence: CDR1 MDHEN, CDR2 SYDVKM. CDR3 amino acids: CASRSTGRPQHF. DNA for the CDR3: TGTGCCAGCAGGTCGACAGGGAGGCCCCAGCATTTT.